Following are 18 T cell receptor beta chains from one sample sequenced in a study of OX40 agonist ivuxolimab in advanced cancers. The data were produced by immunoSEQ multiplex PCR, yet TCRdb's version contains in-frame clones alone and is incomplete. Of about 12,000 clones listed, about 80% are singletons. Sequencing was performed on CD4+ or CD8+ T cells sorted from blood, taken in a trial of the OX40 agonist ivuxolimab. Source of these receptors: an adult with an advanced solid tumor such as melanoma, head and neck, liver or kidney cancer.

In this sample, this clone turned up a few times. CDR3 protein: CAWNPGSGNTIYF. The CDR3 bases are TGTGCCTGGAATCCAGGGTCTGGAAACACCATATATTTT. The gene calls are TRBV30 and TRBJ1-3, with a tentative D call TRBD1 (5 bases). Trimming removed 4 bases at V and 1 base at J, with 8 bases between. Germline V gene lookup returns CDR1 GTSNPN and CDR2 SVGIG (reference sequence). The length of the CDR3 is 13 residues.

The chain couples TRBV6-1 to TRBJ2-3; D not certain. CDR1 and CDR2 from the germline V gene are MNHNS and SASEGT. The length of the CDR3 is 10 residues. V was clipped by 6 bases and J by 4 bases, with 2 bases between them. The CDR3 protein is CASRADTQYF. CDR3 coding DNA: TGTGCCAGCAGGGCAGATACGCAGTATTTT.

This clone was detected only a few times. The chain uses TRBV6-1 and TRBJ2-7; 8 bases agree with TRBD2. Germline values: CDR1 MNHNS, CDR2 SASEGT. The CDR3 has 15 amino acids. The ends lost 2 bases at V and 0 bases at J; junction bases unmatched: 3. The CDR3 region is CASSEIGGDSYEQYF. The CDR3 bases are TGTGCCAGCAGTGAAATCGGGGGGGACTCCTACGAGCAGTACTTC.

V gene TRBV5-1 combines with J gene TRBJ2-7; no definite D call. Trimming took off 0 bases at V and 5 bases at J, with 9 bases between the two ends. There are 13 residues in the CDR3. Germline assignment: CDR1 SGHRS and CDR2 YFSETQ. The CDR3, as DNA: TGCGCCAGCAGCTTGGCTGGCAGTAACGAGCAGTACTTC. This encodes CASSLAGSNEQYF.

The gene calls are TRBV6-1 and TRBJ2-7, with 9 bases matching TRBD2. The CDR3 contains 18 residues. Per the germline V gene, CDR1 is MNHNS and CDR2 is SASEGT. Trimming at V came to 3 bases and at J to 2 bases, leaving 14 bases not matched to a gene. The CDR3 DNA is TGTGCCAGCAGTGACACTTCGGGAGGAGCGGGAGGACCCTACGAGCAGTACTTC. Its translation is CASSDTSGGAGGPYEQYF.

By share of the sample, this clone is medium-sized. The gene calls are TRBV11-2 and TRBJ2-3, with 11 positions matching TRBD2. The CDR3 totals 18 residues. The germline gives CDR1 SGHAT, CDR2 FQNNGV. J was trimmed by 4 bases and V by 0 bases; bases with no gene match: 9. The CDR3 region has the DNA TGTGCCAGCAGCTTAGATGGTCTAGCGGGGGGCCGCGCAGATACGCAGTATTTT. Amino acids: CASSLDGLAGGRADTQYF.

CDR3 region: CASTNPDLLNTGELFF. CDR3 bases: TGTGCCAGCACCAACCCGGACTTGTTGAACACCGGGGAGCTGTTTTTT. V and J are TRBV6-6 and TRBJ2-2; the D gene is possibly TRBD2 (5 bases). V was trimmed by 7 bases and J by 1 base, leaving 16 bases between them. The CDR3 has 16 amino acids. Germline CDR1 MNHNY, CDR2 SVGAGI (reference sequence).

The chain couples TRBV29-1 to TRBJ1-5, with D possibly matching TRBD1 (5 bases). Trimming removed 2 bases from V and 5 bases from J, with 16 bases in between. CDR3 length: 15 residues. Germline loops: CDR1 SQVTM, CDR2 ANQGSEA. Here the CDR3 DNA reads TGCAGCGTTGAAAAGTTGGGGCCAGATTATCAGCCCCAGCATTTT. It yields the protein CSVEKLGPDYQPQHF.

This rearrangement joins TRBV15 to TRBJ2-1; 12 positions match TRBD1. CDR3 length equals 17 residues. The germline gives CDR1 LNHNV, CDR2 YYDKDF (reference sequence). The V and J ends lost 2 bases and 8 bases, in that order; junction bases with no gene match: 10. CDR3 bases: TGTGCCACCAGCAGATCGGGTCCCGGGACAGGGGGCGATGAGCAGTTCTTC. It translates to CATSRSGPGTGGDEQFF.

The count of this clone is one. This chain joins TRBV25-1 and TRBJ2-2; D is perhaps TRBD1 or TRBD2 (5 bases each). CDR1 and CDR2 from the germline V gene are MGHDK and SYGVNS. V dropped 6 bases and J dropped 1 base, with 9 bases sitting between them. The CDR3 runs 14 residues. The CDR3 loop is CASSSGLNTGELFF. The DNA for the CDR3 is TGTGCCAGCAGCTCGGGGCTGAACACCGGGGAGCTGTTTTTT. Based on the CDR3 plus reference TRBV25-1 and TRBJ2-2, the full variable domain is EADIYQTPRYLVIGTGKKITLECSQTMGHDKMYWYQQDPGMELHLIHYSYGVNSTEKGDLSSESTVSRIRTEHFPLTLESARPSHTSQYLCASSSGLNTGELFFGEGSRLTVL.

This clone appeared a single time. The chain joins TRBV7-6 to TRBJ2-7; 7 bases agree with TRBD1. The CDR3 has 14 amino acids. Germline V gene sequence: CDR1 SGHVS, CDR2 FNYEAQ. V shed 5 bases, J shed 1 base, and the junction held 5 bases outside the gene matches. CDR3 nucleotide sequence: TGTGCCAGCAGCCCCCGGGACAGATCCTACGAGCAGTACTTC. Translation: CASSPRDRSYEQYF.

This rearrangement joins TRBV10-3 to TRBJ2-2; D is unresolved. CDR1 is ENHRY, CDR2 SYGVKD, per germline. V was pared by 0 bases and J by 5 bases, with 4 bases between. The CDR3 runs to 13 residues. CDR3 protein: CAISESGTGELFF. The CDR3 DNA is TGTGCCATCAGTGAGTCGGGGACCGGGGAGCTGTTTTTT.

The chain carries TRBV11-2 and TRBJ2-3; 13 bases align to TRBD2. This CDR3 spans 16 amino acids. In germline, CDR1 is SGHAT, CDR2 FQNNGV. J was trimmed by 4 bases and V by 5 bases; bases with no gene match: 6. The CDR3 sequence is CASSRTSGRGSDTQYF. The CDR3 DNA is TGTGCCAGCAGCCGGACTAGCGGGAGAGGCTCAGATACGCAGTATTTT. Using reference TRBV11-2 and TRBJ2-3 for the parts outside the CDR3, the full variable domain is EAGVAQSPRYKIIEKRQSVAFWCNPISGHATLYWYQQILGQGPKLLIQFQNNGVVDDSQLPKDRFSAERLKGVDSTLKIQPAKLEDSAVYLCASSRTSGRGSDTQYFGPGTRLTVL.

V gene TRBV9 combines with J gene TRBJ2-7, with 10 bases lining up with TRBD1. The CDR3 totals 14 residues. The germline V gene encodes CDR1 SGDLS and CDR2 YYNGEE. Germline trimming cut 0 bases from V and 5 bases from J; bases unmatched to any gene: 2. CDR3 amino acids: CASSVGDRGNEQYF. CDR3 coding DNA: TGTGCCAGCAGCGTAGGGGACAGGGGAAACGAGCAGTACTTC.

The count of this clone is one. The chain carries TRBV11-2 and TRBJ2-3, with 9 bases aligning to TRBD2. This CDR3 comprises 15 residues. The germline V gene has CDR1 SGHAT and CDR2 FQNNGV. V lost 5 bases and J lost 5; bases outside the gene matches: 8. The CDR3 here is CASSPLLAGLDTQYF. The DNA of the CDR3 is TGTGCCAGCAGCCCGCTTCTAGCGGGACTAGATACGCAGTATTTT.

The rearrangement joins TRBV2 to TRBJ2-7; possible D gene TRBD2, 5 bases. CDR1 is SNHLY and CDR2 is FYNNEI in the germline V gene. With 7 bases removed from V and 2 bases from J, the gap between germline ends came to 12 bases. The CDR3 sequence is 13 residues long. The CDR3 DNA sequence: TGTGCCAGCACCACTTGGGGAGCCTACGAGCAGTACTTC. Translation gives CASTTWGAYEQYF.

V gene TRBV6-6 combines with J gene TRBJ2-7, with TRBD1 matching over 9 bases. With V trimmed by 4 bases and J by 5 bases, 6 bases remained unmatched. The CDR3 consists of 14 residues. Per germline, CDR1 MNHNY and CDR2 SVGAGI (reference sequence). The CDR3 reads CASSSKGQGDEQYF. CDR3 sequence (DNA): TGTGCCAGCAGTTCAAAGGGACAGGGCGACGAGCAGTACTTC.

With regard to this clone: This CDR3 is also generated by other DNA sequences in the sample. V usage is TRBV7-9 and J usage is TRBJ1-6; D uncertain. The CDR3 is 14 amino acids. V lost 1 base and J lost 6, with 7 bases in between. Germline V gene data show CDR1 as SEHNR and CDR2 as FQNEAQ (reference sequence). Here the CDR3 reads CASSLGAANSPLHF. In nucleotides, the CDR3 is TGTGCCAGCAGCTTAGGGGCAGCTAATTCACCCCTCCACTTT.